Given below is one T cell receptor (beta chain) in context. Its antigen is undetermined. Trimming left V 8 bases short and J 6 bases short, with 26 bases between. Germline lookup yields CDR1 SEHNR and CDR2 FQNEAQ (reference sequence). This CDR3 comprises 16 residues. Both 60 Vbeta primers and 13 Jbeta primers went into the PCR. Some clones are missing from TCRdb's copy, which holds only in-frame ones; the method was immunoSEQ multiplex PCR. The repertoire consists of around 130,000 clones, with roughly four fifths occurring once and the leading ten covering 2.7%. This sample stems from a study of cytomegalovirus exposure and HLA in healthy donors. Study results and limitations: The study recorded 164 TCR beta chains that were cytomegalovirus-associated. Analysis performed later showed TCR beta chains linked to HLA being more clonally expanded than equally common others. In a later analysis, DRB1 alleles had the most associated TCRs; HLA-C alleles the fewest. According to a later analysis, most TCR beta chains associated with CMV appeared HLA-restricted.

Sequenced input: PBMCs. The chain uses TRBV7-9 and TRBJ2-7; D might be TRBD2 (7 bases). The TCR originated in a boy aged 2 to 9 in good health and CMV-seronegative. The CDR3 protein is CASPPTMRGQVVEQYF. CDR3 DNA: TGTGCCAGCCCCCCCACGATGCGGGGGCAAGTGGTCGAGCAGTACTTC.